The TCR beta chain under discussion was sequenced for a study of blood T cell repertoires in COVID-19. V lost 5 bases, J lost 5 bases, and 16 bases stayed unmatched. Germline V gives CDR1 MNHNY, CDR2 SVGAGI (reference sequence). This CDR3 has 19 amino acids. Here immunoSEQ multiplex PCR was the method, and the copy in TCRdb shows in-frame clones only, minus some. The sample records around 210,000 clones, about 88% being singletons. Material for sequencing was peripheral blood. The sequence was obtained from a man in his forties or fifties with COVID-19, enrolled during active disease. The V call is TRBV6-6, the J call TRBJ2-5; 14 nucleotides line up with TRBD2. CDR3 sequence (DNA): TGTGCCAGCAGTCGCCTGACTAGCGGGGGGGCCGGGGGCGCGGAGACCCAGTACTTC. Its translation is CASSRLTSGGAGGAETQYF.